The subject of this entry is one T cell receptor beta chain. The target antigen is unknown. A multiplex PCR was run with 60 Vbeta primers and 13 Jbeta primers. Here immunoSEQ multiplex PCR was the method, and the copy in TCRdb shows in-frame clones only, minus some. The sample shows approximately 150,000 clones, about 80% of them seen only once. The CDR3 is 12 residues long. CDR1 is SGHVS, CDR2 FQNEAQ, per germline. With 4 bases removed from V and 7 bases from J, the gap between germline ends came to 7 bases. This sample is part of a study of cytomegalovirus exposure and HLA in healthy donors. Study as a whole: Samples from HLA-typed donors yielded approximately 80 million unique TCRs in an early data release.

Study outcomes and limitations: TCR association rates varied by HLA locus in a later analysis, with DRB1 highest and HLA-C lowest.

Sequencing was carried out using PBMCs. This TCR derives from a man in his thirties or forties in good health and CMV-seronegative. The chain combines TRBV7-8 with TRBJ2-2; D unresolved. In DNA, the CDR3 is TGTGCCAGCAGCTCTCAGAACGGGGAGCTGTTTTTT. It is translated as CASSSQNGELFF.